This record concerns one T cell receptor beta chain sequence. Antigen: not known. Donors sampled were nominally healthy, though unrecorded immune exposures were likely. The data were taken from a study of cytomegalovirus exposure and HLA in healthy donors. General study results and limits: Earlier analysis yielded a pattern in which most TCR beta V segments were productive about 87% or about 30% of the time. One cluster of highly shared sequence variants probably arose as a sequencing artifact. By HLA locus, TCR association rates varied in a later analysis, with DRB1 showing the most and HLA-C the fewest.

Researchers ran the PCR with 60 Vbeta and 13 Jbeta primers. Here immunoSEQ multiplex PCR was the method, and the copy in TCRdb shows in-frame clones only, minus some. The sample carries tens of thousands of clones, about 74% recorded once. After removal of 0 bases from V and 5 bases from J, the junction contained 19 bases not matched to a gene. The CDR3 runs 19 residues. The germline gives CDR1 SGHRS, CDR2 YFSETQ. Sequenced material: PBMCs. This receptor was taken from a man aged 25-45 years in good health and CMV-seronegative. The V and J genes are TRBV5-1 and TRBJ2-5; 7 bases are shared with TRBD1. The CDR3 spells CASSLDPPGTAIYGETQYF. The CDR3 DNA reads as TGCGCCAGCAGCTTGGACCCCCCCGGGACAGCTATCTATGGGGAGACCCAGTACTTC. The full variable domain, completed using reference TRBV5-1 and TRBJ2-5, is KAGVTQTPRYLIKTRGQQVTLSCSPISGHRSVSWYQQTPGQGLQFLFEYFSETQRNKGNFPGRFSGRQFSNSRSEMNVSTLELGDSALYLCASSLDPPGTAIYGETQYFGPGTRLLVL.